The rows below give T cell receptor beta chains drawn from one sample of a study of cytotoxic CD8 clonotypes in ibrutinib-treated CLL. The protocol was immunoSEQ multiplex PCR, while the TCRdb copy is restricted to in-frame clones and leaves out a portion. The sample yields about 120,000 clones, approximately 56% seen once. The material sequenced was PBMCs, taken after 24 months of ibrutinib treatment. The receptors originated from a human donor with chronic lymphocytic leukemia. Both conserved end residues are trimmed from each CDR3. A D gene is named only where the DNA matches it firmly.

12 | TRBV30 | . | ACLKGYSGNTIY
13 | TRBV7-2 | TRBD1 | ASRNRQGVDSPLH
11 | TRBV15 | . | ATSPRREDGYT
12 | TRBV25-1 | TRBD1 | ASSETGIEETQY
13 | TRBV5-1 | . | ASSLNAGPRDTQY
13 | TRBV30 | . | AWSVPLAGPYEQY
8 | TRBV29-1 | . | SVDEGGYT
12 | TRBV11-2 | . | ASSLLAANNEQF
10 | TRBV15 | . | ATSRDFYGYT
12 | TRBV2 | TRBD1 | ASDRAIGSYEQY
11 | TRBV7-2 | . | ASSPYMTGELF
14 | TRBV19 | . | ASSRAGTGTNEKLF
12 | TRBV7-6 | TRBD1 | ASSQLTGGETQY
12 | TRBV9 | . | ASSGGKTYNEQF
13 | TRBV27 | TRBD1 | ASSLRDRGIYEQY
10 | TRBV6-6 | . | AARSWVYEQY
13 | TRBV7-2 | TRBD1 | ASSDGDRVDYGYT
14 | TRBV30 | . | AWSVLRLSLAYEQY
12 | TRBV9 | . | ASSTPGVQETQY
9 | TRBV20-1 | . | SAPLLGGYT
13 | TRBV5-1 | . | ASSWAGGRGTEAF
12 | TRBV6-1 | . | ASSLQTVNTEAF
10 | TRBV7-3 | . | ASSPNADTQY
14 | TRBV11-3 | . | ASSFTTGHNSYEQY
11 | TRBV7-9 | . | ASSPPPATEAF
13 | TRBV28 | . | ASSPPGFSSYEQY
12 | TRBV27 | . | ASSLQWGTDTQY
15 | TRBV5-1 | TRBD2 | ASSFLKLAGGPNEQF
13 | TRBV29-1 | TRBD1 | SAYLKGGAFTEAF
13 | TRBV10-3 | TRBD2 | AISESSGGLGEQY
15 | TRBV30 | TRBD2 | AWSPGLAGGTQETQY
12 | TRBV7-9 | . | ASSFTGGGSALH
13 | TRBV5-1 | . | ASSSTGQAAETQY
13 | TRBV5-1 | . | ASKAQGQENEKLF
14 | TRBV7-8 | TRBD1 | ASSLGWVTGGDGYT
12 | TRBV11-1 | . | ASSARLYQETQY
13 | TRBV7-2 | TRBD1 | ASSRTGGKDSPLH